The 16 T cell receptor beta chains below all came from one sample that was sequenced in a study of T cells after yellow fever vaccination (dated by TCRdb to the late 2010s). Preparation of the library involved 5' RACE. These reads were obtained on an Illumina HiSeq 2500. In-frame beta chains were kept once TCRdb had trimmed the public reads at Q25 with fastp and called clones with MiXCR. Entries that share a CDR3 protein sequence are merged under the most common genes and DNA. Here the sample has more than 95,000 distinct CDR3 sequences; approximately 7% occur a single time. Clones ranked in the top ten supply about 2.7% of the sample. This specimen's treatment or condition label, interpreted: live attenuated yellow fever vaccine strain. Source: CD4+ T cells sorted from PBMCs, taken about 10 days after the first yellow fever vaccination. All receptors derive from a man aged 18 to 29 who received the YFV17D yellow fever vaccine.

The rearrangement joins TRBV5-1 to TRBJ1-1, with 12 bases fitting TRBD1. V was clipped by 4 bases and J by 4 bases; unmatched bases: 5. This CDR3 contains 15 residues. The V gene's germline CDR1 is SGHRS and CDR2 YFSETQ. Written as DNA, the CDR3 is TGCGCCAGCAGCCCGGGACAGGGGGCGAGCACTGAAGCTTTCTTT. Its translation is CASSPGQGASTEAFF.

This clonotype was picked up many times. The J gene is TRBJ1-5, the V gene TRBV7-2, with D perhaps TRBD1 (6 bases). CDR1 SGHTA and CDR2 FQGNSA come from the germline V gene. With 3 bases removed from V and 1 base from J, the gap between germline ends came to 13 bases. The CDR3 loop spans 16 amino acids. The CDR3 coding sequence is TGTGCCAGCAGCTTGAAACTTACAGGGAGCAATCAGCCCCAGCATTTT. It codes for CASSLKLTGSNQPQHF. The whole variable domain, filled in from reference TRBV7-2 and TRBJ1-5, reads GAGVSQSPSNKVTEKGKDVELRCDPISGHTALYWYRQSLGQGLEFLIYFQGNSAPDKSGLPSDRFSAERTGGSVSTLTIQRTQQEDSAVYLCASSLKLTGSNQPQHFGDGTRLSIL.

Comments on this clonotype: It may be a read error: a sequence one base away is much more abundant. As the CDR3 is not closed by the conserved phenylalanine or tryptophan, this likely results from a read error. The genes are TRBV6-1 and TRBJ1-2; TRBD1 matches at 7 bases. The CDR3 runs to 16 residues. Trimming removed 2 bases from V and 7 bases from J; junction bases left unmatched: 13. Germline V gene sequence: CDR1 MNHNS, CDR2 SASEGT. Here the CDR3 DNA reads TGTGCCAGCAGTGAACCCGGTCAGGGGGGCGGAACTGGCTACACCCTC. Protein product: CASSEPGQGGGTGYTL.

This clonotype was observed at least ten times. The rearrangement uses TRBV7-2 and TRBJ2-7; D might be TRBD2 (5 bases). Germline V gene sequence: CDR1 SGHTA, CDR2 FQGNSA. The CDR3 extends over 14 amino acids. V lost 2 bases and J lost 3, with 11 bases in between. The CDR3 DNA reads as TGTGCCAGCAGCTTATCTCGGACTCTCTACGAGCAGTACTTC. It specifies CASSLSRTLYEQYF. Using reference TRBV7-2 and TRBJ2-7 for the parts outside the CDR3, the full variable domain is GAGVSQSPSNKVTEKGKDVELRCDPISGHTALYWYRQSLGQGLEFLIYFQGNSAPDKSGLPSDRFSAERTGGSVSTLTIQRTQQEDSAVYLCASSLSRTLYEQYFGPGTRLTVT.

This clonotype showed up many times. The rearrangement joins TRBV6-5 to TRBJ2-2; D may be TRBD1 (5 bases). Looked up from germline, CDR1 is MNHEY and CDR2 is SVGAGI. The V end was cut by 0 bases, the J end by 4 bases, with 12 bases between. The CDR3 sequence is 16 residues long. In nucleotides, the CDR3 is TGTGCCAGCAGTTACTCCCTCGACAGAGCCACCGGGGAGCTGTTTTTT. This encodes CASSYSLDRATGELFF.

This clonotype was counted many times. The chain joins TRBV9 to TRBJ2-2; D not certain. The CDR3 contains 12 residues. The germline V gene encodes CDR1 SGDLS and CDR2 YYNGEE. V was cut by 0 bases and J by 4 bases, with 1 base left in between. CDR3 in DNA: TGTGCCAGCAGCGTAGCCACCGGGGAGCTGTTTTTT. Protein sequence: CASSVATGELFF.

This clonotype was found many times. The chain couples TRBV5-1 to TRBJ2-2; 7 bases are a match to TRBD1. This CDR3 is 14 amino acids long. V lost 3 bases to trimming and J lost 7 bases; unmatched junction nucleotides: 6. CDR1 SGHRS and CDR2 YFSETQ come from the germline V gene. The CDR3 is CASSYGQVDGELFF. The DNA of the CDR3 is TGCGCCAGCAGCTACGGACAGGTTGACGGGGAGCTGTTTTTT.

The V call is TRBV7-2, the J call TRBJ2-3; 7 bases map to TRBD1. The V and J ends lost 4 bases and 6 bases, in that order; junction bases with no gene match: 7. The CDR3 extends over 14 amino acids. Per the germline V gene, CDR1 is SGHTA and CDR2 is FQGNSA. The CDR3 bases are TGTGCCAGCAGCTCAAGGACAGGCTCGGATACGCAGTATTTT. Protein sequence: CASSSRTGSDTQYF.

At least ten counts were recorded for this clonotype. This sequence joins TRBV29-1 and TRBJ1-1, with D maybe TRBD1 (5 bases). The CDR3 length is 12 residues. V dropped 6 bases and J dropped 1 base, with 9 bases sitting between them. Germline-derived CDR1 and CDR2 are SQVTM and ANQGSEA. For the CDR3, the DNA is TGCAGCGTCGCAGGACAGAACACTGAAGCTTTCTTT. Amino acid sequence: CSVAGQNTEAFF.

A word on this clonotype: A clone one base away is much larger, so this may be a read error. The chain carries TRBV6-2 or TRBV6-3 and TRBJ1-2, with D possibly TRBD1 on 6 matching bases. The CDR3 loop spans 14 amino acids. Germline CDR1 is MNHEY and CDR2 is SVGEGT. CDR3 in DNA: TGTACCAGTTCCCTACAGGGACGGAGGTATGGCTACACCTTC. Translating gives CTSSLQGRRYGYTF.

This clonotype showed up many times. CDR3 amino acids: CASLIGGQTNGYTF. As DNA, the CDR3 is TGTGCCAGCCTCATCGGGGGACAGACAAATGGCTACACCTTC. The chain couples TRBV6-5 to TRBJ1-2; 7 nucleotides agree with TRBD1. Trimming removed 8 bases from V and 6 bases from J; junction bases left unmatched: 12. CDR1 is MNHEY and CDR2 is SVGAGI in the germline V gene. The CDR3 has 14 amino acids.

This clonotype was recorded many times. The V call is TRBV12-3 or TRBV12-4, the J call TRBJ2-5, with a weak D call TRBD2 (6 bases). Between the trimmed V and J ends, which lost 1 base and 0 bases, there was a span of 12 bases. The CDR3 is 16 residues long. The CDR3 DNA reads TGTGCCAGCAGTTTAGGGGCTAGCGACTACCAAGAGACCCAGTACTTC. As protein: CASSLGASDYQETQYF.

Turning to this clonotype: A much larger clone lies one base from this, so it may be a read error. Given the absence of the conserved phenylalanine or tryptophan at the CDR3 end, a read error is likely. Written as DNA, the CDR3 is TGTGCCAGCAGTTGGGACATCCAAGAGACCCAGTACTTA. Translation: CASSWDIQETQYL. The genes are TRBV28 and TRBJ2-5; tentatively, D is TRBD1 (6 bases). CDR1 is MDHEN, CDR2 SYDVKM, per germline. V was trimmed by 4 bases and J by 1 base, leaving 7 bases between them. The CDR3 length is 13 residues.

This clonotype has at least ten counts. V gene TRBV27 combines with J gene TRBJ1-5; tentative D call: TRBD1 (5 bases). Per the germline V gene, CDR1 is MNHEY and CDR2 is SMNVEV (reference sequence). Trimming took 1 base from V and 1 from J, leaving 8 bases between them. This CDR3 has 15 amino acids. Written as DNA, the CDR3 is TGTGCCAGCAGTTTATTGGGGGACAGCAATCAGCCCCAGCATTTT. As protein: CASSLLGDSNQPQHF.

This clonotype was seen ten or more times. The V and J genes are TRBV27 and TRBJ2-2, with D hard to call. The CDR3 spans 15 residues. CDR1 and CDR2 from the germline V gene are MNHEY and SMNVEV (reference sequence). The V and J ends lost 3 bases and 3 bases respectively, with 11 bases between them. The CDR3 spells CASSFFGIDTGELFF. The CDR3 DNA reads as TGTGCCAGCAGTTTTTTTGGAATTGACACCGGGGAGCTGTTTTTT.

This clonotype was seen ten or more times. The chain combines TRBV6-2 or TRBV6-3 with TRBJ1-1, with D uncertain. The CDR3 is made up of 15 amino acids. Between the trimmed V and J ends, which lost 4 bases and 0 bases, there was a span of 12 bases. Germline V CDR1 and CDR2: MNHEY, SVGEGT. The CDR3 reads CASSSIPGVNTEAFF. The CDR3 DNA follows: TGTGCCAGCAGTTCGATTCCCGGAGTGAACACTGAAGCTTTCTTT.